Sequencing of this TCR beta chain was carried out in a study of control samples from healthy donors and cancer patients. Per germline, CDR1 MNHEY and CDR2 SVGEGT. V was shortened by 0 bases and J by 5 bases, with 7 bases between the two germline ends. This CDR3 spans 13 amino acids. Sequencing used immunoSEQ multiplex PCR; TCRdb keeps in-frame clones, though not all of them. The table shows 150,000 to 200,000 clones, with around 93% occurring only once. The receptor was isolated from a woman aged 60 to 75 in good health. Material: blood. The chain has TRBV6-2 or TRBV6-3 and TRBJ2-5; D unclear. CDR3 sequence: CASSYSRKETQYF. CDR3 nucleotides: TGTGCCAGCAGTTACTCGAGGAAGGAGACCCAGTACTTC.